The rows below give T cell receptor beta chains drawn from one sample of a study. Each CDR3 protein gets one entry after TCRdb re-called the reads with MiXCR. The profile shows hundreds of distinct CDR3 sequences, approximately 6.1% of them singletons. The sample consisted of CD4+ T cells from synovial fluid. These receptors were obtained from a human donor with rheumatoid arthritis. The CDR3 runs from the conserved cysteine through the conserved F or W. D genes are given only for firm matches. Only some rows state a clone size, as once, few, many or a class for expanded clones.

cdr3_aa	cdr3_nt	clone_size	d_call	j_call	v_call
CASRRRDRVNEKLFF	TGTGCCAGCCGGCGACGGGACAGGGTTAATGAAAAACTGTTTTTT	.	TRBD1	TRBJ1-4	TRBV6-6
CASSEGRANTGELFF	TGTGCCAGCAGTGAGGGAAGAGCGAACACCGGGGAGCTGTTTTTT	medium-sized	.	TRBJ2-2	TRBV2
CASSLSQGETQYF	TGTGCCAGCAGCTTAAGTCAGGGTGAGACCCAGTACTTC	large	.	TRBJ2-5	TRBV7-9